This T cell receptor beta chain was recovered during a study of T-cell reconstitution after alpha-beta-depleted transplantation in children. Findings and limits, study-wide: Several hundred rapidly expanded clones from non-depleted graft cells reportedly supplied alpha-beta T cells about two months post-transplant. When one year had passed after transplant, most T-cell counts and diversity came from newly produced T cells.

CDR3 length: 13 residues. Trimming shortened V by 0 bases and J by 4 bases, and 7 bases separated the two germline ends. Germline loops: CDR1 LNHNV, CDR2 YYDKDF (reference sequence). Unique molecular identifiers were incorporated into the prepared TCRbeta library. Using its own MiXCR run on the PCR reads, TCRdb lists one record per CDR3 protein. The table includes a few hundred thousand distinct CDR3 sequences, 20% to 30% detected once. This clonotype was seen repeatedly, ten times or more. Its antigen is not identified. The chain links TRBV15 to TRBJ2-7; D remains unclear. The material sequenced was PBMCs, mostly from graft donor cells, taken 360 days after TCRalphabeta/CD19-depleted stem cell transplant. The TCR comes from a female patient aged 2-10 years who had a stem cell transplant for congenital amegakaryocytic thrombocytopenia, so the T cells may come from the graft donor. The CDR3 here is CATSRDRRYEQYF. Here the CDR3 DNA reads TGTGCCACCAGCAGAGACAGGAGATACGAGCAGTACTTC.